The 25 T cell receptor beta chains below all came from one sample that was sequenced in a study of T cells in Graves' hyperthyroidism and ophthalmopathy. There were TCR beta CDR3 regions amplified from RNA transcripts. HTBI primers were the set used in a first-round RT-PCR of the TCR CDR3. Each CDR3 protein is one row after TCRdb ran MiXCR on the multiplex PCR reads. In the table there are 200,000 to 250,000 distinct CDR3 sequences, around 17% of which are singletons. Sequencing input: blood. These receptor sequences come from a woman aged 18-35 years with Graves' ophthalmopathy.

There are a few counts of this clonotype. The CDR3 reads CATSPTGNGAYEQYF. DNA of the CDR3: TGTGCCACCAGCCCTACAGGGAACGGGGCCTACGAGCAGTACTTC. The chain combines TRBV15 with TRBJ2-7; TRBD1 might be the D (6 bases). The germline gives CDR1 LNHNV, CDR2 YYDKDF (reference sequence). The CDR3 spans 15 residues. Deletions cut 5 bases from V and 2 bases from J, with 16 bases between.

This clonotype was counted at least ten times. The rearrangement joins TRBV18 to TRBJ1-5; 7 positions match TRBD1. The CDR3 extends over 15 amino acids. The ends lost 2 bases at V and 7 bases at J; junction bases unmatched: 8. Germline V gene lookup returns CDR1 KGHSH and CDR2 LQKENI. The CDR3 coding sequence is TGTGCCAGCTCACCAGGGCACACACAGGGGCAGCCCCAGCATTTT. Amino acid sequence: CASSPGHTQGQPQHF.

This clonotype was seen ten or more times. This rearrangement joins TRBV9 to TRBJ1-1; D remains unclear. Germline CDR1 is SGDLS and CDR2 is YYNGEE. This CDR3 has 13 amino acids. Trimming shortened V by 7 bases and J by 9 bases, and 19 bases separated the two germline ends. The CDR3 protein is CASSQVIDVQAFF. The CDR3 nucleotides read TGTGCCAGCTCGCAGGTCATCGATGTACAAGCTTTCTTT.

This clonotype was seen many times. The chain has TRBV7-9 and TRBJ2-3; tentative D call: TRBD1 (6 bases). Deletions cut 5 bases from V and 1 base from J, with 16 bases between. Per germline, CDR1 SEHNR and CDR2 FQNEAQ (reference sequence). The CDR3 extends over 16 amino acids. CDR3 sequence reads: CASSPGQSFGTDTQYF. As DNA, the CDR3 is TGTGCCAGCAGCCCCGGACAGTCCTTTGGCACAGATACGCAGTATTTT.

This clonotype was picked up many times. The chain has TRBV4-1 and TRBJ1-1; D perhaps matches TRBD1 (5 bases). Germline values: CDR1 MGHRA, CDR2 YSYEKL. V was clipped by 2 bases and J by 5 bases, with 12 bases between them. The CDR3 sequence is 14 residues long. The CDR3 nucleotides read TGCGCCAGCAGCCAACAAGACAGAGAGACTGAAGCTTTCTTT. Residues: CASSQQDRETEAFF.

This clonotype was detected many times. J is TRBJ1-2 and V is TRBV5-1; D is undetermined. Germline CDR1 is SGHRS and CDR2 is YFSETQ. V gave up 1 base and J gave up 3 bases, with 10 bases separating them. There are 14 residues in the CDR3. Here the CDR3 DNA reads TGCGCCAGCAGCTTGCTAGGGCACGACTATGGCTACACCTTC. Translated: CASSLLGHDYGYTF.

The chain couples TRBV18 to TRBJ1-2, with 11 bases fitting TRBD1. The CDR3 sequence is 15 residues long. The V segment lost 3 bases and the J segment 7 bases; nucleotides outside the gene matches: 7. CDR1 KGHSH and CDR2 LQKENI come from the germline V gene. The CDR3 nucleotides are TGTGCCAGCTCACCCCAGGGACAGGGGGATTGTGGCTACACCTTC. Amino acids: CASSPQGQGDCGYTF. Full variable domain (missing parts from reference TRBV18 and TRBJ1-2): NAGVMQNPRHLVRRRGQEARLRCSPMKGHSHVYWYRQLPEEGLKFMVYLQKENIIDESGMPKERFSAEFPKEGPSILRIQQVVRGDSAAYFCASSPQGQGDCGYTFGSGTRLTVV.

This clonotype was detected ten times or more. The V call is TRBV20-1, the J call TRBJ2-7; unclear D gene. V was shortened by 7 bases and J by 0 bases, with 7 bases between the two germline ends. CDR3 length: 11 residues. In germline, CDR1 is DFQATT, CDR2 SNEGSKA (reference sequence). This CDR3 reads CSVADSYEQYF. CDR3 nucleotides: TGCAGTGTTGCGGACTCCTACGAGCAGTACTTC.

The CDR3 sequence is CASSEEIQISNQPQHF. Here the CDR3 DNA reads TGTGCCAGCAGTGAAGAGATTCAGATTAGCAATCAGCCCCAGCATTTT. The chain joins TRBV2 to TRBJ1-5; no clear D. The CDR3 is made up of 16 amino acids. Germline lookup yields CDR1 SNHLY and CDR2 FYNNEI. Between the trimmed V and J ends, which lost 1 base and 0 bases, there was a span of 10 bases.

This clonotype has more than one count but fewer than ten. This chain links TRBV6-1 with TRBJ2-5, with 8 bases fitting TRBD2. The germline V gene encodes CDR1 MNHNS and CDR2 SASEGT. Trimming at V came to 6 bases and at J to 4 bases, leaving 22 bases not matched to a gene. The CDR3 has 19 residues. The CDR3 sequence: CASSSPSSLSGMSLETQYF. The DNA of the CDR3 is TGTGCCAGCAGCTCCCCGAGTAGCCTTAGCGGGATGAGTTTAGAGACCCAGTACTTC.

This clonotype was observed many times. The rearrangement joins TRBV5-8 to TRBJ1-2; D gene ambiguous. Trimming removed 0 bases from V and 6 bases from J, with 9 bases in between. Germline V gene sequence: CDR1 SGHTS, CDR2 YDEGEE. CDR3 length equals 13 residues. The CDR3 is CASSLVGIDGYTF. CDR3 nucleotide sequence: TGTGCCAGCAGCTTGGTGGGCATTGATGGCTACACCTTC. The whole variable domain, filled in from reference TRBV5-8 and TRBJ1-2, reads EAGVTQSPTHLIKTRGQQATLRCSPISGHTSVYWYQQALGLGLQFLLWYDEGEERNRGNFPPRFSGRQFPNYSSELNVNALELEDSALYLCASSLVGIDGYTFGSGTRLTVV.

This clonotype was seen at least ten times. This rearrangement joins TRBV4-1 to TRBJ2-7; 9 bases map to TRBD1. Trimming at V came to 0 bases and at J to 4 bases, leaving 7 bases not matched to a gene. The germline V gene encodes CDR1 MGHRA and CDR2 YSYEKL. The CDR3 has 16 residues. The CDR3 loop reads CASSQDYRGPGYEQYF. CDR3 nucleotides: TGCGCCAGCAGCCAAGATTACAGGGGGCCAGGGTACGAGCAGTACTTC.

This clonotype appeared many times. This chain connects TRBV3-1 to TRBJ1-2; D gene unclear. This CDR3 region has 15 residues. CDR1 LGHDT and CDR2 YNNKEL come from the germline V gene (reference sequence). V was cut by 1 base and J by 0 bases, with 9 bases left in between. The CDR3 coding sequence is TGTGCCAGCAGCCAAGCCGTCCTAACTAACTATGGCTACACCTTC. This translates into CASSQAVLTNYGYTF.

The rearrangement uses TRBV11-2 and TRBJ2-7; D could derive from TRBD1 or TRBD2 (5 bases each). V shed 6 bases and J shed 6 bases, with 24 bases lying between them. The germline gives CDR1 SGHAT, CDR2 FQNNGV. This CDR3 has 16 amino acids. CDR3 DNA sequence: TGTGCCAGCAGTTCCTCCGCCCAGGGCGGGTTTCGCGAGCAGTACTTC. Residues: CASSSSAQGGFREQYF.

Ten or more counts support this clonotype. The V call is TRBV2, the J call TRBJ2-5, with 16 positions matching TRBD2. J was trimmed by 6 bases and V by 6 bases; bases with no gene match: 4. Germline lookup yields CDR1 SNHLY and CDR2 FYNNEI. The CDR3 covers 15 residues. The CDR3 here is CASSGTSGRGKTQYF. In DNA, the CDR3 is TGTGCCAGCAGCGGGACTAGCGGGAGGGGTAAGACCCAGTACTTC.

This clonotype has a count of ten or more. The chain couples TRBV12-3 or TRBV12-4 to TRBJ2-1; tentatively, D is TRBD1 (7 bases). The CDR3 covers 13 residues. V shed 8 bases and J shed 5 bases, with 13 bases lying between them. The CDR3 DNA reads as TGTGCCAGCGGCCTCAGGGGGGACAATGAGCAGTTCTTC. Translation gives CASGLRGDNEQFF.

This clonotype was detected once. CDR3 DNA sequence: TGCAGCGTCTGTTTGATCGGGACTAGCGGGGGCCGGGAGCAGTTCTTC. Translated, it gives CSVCLIGTSGGREQFF. The chain carries TRBV29-1 and TRBJ2-1, with 14 bases aligning to TRBD2. With 6 bases clipped from V and 10 bases from J, the junction kept 14 bases outside the gene matches. The germline V gene encodes CDR1 SQVTM and CDR2 ANQGSEA. The CDR3 spans 16 residues.

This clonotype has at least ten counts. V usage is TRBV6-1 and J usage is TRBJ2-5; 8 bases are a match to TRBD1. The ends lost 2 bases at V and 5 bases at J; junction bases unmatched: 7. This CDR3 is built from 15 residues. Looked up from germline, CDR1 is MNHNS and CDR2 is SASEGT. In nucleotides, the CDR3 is TGTGCCAGCAGTGAATTGTCAGGGGGCGTCGAGACCCAGTACTTC. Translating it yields CASSELSGGVETQYF.

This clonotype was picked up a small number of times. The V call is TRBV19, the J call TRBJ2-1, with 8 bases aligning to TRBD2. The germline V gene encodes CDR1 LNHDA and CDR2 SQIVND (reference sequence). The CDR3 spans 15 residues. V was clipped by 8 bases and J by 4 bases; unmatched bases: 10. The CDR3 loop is CASRGGLGRYNEQFF. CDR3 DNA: TGTGCCAGTCGCGGGGGACTAGGGAGATACAATGAGCAGTTCTTC.

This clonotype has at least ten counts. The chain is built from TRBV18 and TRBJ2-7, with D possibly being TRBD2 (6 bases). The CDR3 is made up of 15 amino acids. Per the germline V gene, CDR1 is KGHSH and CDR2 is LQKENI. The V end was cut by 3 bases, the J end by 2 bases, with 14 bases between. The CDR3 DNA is TGTGCCAGCTCACCCGGCGGGACGGCAACCTACGAGCAGTACTTC. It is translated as CASSPGGTATYEQYF.

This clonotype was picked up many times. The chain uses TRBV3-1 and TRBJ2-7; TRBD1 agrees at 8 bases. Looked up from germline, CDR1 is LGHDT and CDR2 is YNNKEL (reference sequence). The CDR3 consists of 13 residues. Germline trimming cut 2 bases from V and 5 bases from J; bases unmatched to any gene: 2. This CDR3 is CASSQNRGDEQYF. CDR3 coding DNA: TGTGCCAGCAGCCAAAACAGGGGGGACGAGCAGTACTTC.

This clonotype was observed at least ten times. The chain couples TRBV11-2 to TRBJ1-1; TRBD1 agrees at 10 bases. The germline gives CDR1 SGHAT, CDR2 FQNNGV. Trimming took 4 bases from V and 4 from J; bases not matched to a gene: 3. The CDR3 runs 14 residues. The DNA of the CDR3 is TGTGCCAGCAGCTGGGACAGGGGTTCCACTGAAGCTTTCTTT. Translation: CASSWDRGSTEAFF.

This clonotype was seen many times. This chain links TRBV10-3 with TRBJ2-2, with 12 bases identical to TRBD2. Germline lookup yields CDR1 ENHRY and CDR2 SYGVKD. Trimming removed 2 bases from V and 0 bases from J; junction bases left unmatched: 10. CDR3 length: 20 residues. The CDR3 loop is CAISEPQTSGGNANTGELFF. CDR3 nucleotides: TGTGCCATCAGTGAGCCCCAGACTAGCGGGGGAAACGCGAACACCGGGGAGCTGTTTTTT.

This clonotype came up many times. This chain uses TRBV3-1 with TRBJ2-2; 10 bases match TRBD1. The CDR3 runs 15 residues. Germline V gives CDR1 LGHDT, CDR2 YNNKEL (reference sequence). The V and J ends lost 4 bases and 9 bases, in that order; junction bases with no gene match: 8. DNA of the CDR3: TGTGCCAGCAGCCTCGGGACAGGGGTTGTCAGGGAGCTGTTTTTT. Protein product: CASSLGTGVVRELFF.

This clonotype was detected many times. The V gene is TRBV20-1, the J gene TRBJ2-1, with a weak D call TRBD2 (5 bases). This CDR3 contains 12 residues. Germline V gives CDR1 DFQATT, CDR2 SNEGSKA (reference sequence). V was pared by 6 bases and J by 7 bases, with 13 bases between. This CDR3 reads CSAASSWNEQFF. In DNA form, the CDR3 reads TGCAGTGCGGCTAGCTCGTGGAATGAGCAGTTCTTC.